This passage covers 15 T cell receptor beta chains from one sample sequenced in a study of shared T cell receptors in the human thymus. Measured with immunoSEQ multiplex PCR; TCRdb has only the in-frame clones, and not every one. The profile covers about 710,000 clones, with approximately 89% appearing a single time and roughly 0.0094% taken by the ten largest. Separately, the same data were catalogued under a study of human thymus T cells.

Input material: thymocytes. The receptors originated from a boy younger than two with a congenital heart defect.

DNA of the CDR3: TGTGCCAGCAGTTCCCACAGGGATACCTACGAGCAGTACTTC. Protein: CASSSHRDTYEQYF. V gene TRBV6-6 combines with J gene TRBJ2-7; D may be TRBD1 (6 bases). The CDR3 is made up of 14 amino acids. Looked up from germline, CDR1 is MNHNY and CDR2 is SVGAGI (reference sequence). Trimming took 4 bases from V and 2 from J, leaving 12 bases between them.

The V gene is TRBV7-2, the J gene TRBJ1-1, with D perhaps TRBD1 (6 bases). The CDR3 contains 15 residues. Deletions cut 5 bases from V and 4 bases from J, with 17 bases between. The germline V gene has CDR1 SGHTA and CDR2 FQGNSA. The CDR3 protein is CASSPQTGPGTEAFF. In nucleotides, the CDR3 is TGTGCCAGCAGCCCTCAGACAGGACCGGGCACTGAAGCTTTCTTT.

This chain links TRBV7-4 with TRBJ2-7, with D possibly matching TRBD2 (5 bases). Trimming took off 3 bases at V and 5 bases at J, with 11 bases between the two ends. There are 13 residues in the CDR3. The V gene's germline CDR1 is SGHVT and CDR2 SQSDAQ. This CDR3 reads CASSFGLGDEQYF. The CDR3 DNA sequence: TGTGCCAGCAGCTTTGGCCTCGGGGACGAGCAGTACTTC.

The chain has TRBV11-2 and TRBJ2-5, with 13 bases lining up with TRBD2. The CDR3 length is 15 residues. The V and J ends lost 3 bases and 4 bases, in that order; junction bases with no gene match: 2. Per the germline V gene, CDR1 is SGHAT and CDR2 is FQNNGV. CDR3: CASSFGLAGAETQYF. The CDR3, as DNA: TGTGCCAGCAGCTTTGGACTAGCGGGAGCAGAGACCCAGTACTTC.

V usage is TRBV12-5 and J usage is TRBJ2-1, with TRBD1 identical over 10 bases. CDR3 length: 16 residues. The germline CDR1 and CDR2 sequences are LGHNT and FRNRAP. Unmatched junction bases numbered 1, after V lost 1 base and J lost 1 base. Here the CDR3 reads CASGLGDRGSYNEQFF. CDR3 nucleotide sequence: TGTGCTAGTGGTTTGGGGGACAGGGGTTCCTACAATGAGCAGTTCTTC.

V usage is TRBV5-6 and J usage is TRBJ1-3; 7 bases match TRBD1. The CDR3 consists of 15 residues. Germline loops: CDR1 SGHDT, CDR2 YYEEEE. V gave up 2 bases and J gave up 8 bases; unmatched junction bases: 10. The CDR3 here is CASSLTDRPRDTIYF. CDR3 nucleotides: TGTGCCAGCAGCTTAACGGACAGGCCCCGGGACACCATATATTTT.

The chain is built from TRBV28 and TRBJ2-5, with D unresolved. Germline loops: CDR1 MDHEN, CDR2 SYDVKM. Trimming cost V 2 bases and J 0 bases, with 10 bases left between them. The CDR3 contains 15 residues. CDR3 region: CASSLAPTHQETQYF. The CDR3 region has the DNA TGTGCCAGCAGTTTAGCCCCGACACACCAAGAGACCCAGTACTTC.

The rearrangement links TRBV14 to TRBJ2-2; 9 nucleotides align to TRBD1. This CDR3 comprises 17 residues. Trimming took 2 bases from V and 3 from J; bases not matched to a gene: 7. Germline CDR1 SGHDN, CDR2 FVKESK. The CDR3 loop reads CASSQLGDRADTGELFF. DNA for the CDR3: TGTGCCAGCAGCCAACTAGGGGACAGGGCGGACACCGGGGAGCTGTTTTTT.

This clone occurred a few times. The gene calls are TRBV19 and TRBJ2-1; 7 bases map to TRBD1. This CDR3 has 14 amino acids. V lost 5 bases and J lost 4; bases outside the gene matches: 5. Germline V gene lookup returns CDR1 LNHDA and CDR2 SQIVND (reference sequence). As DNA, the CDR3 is TGTGCCAGTAGTGGGACAGCCAATTACAATGAGCAGTTCTTC. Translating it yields CASSGTANYNEQFF.

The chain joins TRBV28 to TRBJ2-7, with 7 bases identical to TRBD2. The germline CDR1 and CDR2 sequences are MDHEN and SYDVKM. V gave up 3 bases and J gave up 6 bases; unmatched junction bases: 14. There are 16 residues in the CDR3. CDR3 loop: CASSFPGLQIPSEQYF. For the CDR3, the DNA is TGTGCCAGCAGTTTCCCGGGACTACAGATCCCGTCCGAGCAGTACTTC.

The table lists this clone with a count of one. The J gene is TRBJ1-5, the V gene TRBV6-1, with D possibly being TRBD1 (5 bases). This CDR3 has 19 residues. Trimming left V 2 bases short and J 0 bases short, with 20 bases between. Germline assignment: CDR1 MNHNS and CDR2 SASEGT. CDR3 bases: TGTGCCAGCAGTGAACTGGTTTCTCGGGGGTGGGTTAGCAATCAGCCCCAGCATTTT. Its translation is CASSELVSRGWVSNQPQHF.

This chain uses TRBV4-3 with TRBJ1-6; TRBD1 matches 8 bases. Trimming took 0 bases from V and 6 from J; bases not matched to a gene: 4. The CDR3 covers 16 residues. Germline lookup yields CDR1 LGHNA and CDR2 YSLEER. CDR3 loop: CASSQDGQGPNSPLHF. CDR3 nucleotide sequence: TGCGCCAGCAGCCAAGACGGACAGGGCCCTAATTCACCCCTCCACTTT.

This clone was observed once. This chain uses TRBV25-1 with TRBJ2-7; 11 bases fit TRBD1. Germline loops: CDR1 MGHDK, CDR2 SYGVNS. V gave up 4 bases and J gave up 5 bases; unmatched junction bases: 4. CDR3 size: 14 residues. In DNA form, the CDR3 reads TGTGCCAGCAGTGGGGACAGGGGGGATCACGAGCAGTACTTC. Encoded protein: CASSGDRGDHEQYF.

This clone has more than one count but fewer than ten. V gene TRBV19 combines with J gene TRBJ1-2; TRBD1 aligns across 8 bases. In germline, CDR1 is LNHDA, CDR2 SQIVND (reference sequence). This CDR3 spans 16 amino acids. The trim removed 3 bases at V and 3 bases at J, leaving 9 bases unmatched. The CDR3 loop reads CASSITETGVHYGYTF. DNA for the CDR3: TGTGCCAGTAGTATCACGGAGACAGGGGTCCACTATGGCTACACCTTC. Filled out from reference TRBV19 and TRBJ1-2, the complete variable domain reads DGGITQSPKYLFRKEGQNVTLSCEQNLNHDAMYWYRQDPGQGLRLIYYSQIVNDFQKGDIAEGYSVSREKKESFPLTVTSAQKNPTAFYLCASSITETGVHYGYTFGSGTRLTVV.

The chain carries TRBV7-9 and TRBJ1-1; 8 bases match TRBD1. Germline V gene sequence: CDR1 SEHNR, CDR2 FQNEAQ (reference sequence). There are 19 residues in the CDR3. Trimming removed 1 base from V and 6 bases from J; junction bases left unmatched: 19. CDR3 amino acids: CASSLELMVGQGAFAEAFF. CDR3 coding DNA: TGTGCCAGCAGCTTAGAGTTAATGGTAGGCCAGGGGGCATTCGCTGAAGCTTTCTTT.